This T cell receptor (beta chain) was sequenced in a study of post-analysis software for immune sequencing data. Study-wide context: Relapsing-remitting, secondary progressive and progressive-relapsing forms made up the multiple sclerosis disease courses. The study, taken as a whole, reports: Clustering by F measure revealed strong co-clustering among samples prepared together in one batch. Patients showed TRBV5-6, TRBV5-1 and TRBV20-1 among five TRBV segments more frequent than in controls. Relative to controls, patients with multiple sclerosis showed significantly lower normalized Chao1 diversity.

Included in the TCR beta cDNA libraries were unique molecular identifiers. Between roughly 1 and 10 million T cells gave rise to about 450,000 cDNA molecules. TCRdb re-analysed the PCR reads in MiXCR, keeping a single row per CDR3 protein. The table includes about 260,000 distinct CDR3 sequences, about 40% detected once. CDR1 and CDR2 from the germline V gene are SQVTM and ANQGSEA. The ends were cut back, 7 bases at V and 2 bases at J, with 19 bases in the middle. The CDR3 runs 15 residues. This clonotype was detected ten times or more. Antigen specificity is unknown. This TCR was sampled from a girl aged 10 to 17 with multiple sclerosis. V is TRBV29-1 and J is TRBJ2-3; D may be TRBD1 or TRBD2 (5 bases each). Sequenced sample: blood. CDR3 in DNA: TGCAGCGGATACCGGGACCGACAACACACAGATACGCAGTATTTT. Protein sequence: CSGYRDRQHTDTQYF.